The clone carrying this T cell receptor beta chain was counted at least ten times. Antigen specificity is unknown. For repertoire sequencing, the TCR beta CDR3 regions were amplified from RNA transcripts. HTBI primers were employed in first-round RT-PCR, then a second-round multiplex PCR followed. TCRdb analysed the multiplex PCR reads with MiXCR anew, one entry per CDR3 protein. This table holds around 1.1 million distinct CDR3 sequences, about 38% found once. This record belongs to a study of Graves' ophthalmopathy and Graves' hyperthyroidism. The overall study: Calling hyperthyroidism stable required that no ophthalmopathy show up within 18 months of follow-up.

Study-wide results and caveats: Ophthalmopathy and stable hyperthyroidism were discriminated by a 13-signature model, with approximately 89% sensitivity and around 81% specificity.

The source is an adult man with Graves' hyperthyroidism. Source material: peripheral blood or thyroid tissue (not recorded which).

This chain's CDR3 is CASTPAASYEQYF. As DNA, the CDR3 is TGTGCCAGCACCCCGGCGGCGTCCTACGAGCAGTACTTC. V usage is TRBV12-3 or TRBV12-4 and J usage is TRBJ2-7, with D unresolved. Trimming removed 7 bases from V and 1 base from J, with 11 bases in between. CDR3 length: 13 residues.